This T cell receptor (beta chain) was sequenced for a study of CD8 T cells in ankylosing spondylitis. With regard to this clonotype: Its specificity is unknown.

There are 14 residues in the CDR3. J lost 5 bases, V lost 6 bases, and 7 bases had no gene match. Germline-derived CDR1 and CDR2 are SGHAT and FQNNGV. Study-wide results and limits: Seemingly characteristic of ankylosing spondylitis blood was a TCR beta motif consisting of about 8 highly homologous variants.

Generation of TCR beta libraries employed quantitative 5'-RACE incorporating molecular barcodes. TCRdb itself ran the 5' RACE reads through MiXCR, one entry per CDR3 protein. The repertoire includes some 92,000 distinct CDR3 sequences, more than 25% of them detected once, and around 56% sits in the top ten. This chain joins TRBV11-2 and TRBJ2-1; 7 bases line up with TRBD1. The sequence came from a male donor with ankylosing spondylitis or in good health (not recorded which). The sequencing sample was made of blood, either unsorted or a sorted T cell fraction (not recorded which). The CDR3 region is CASRRQGPDNEQFF. The CDR3 bases are TGTGCCAGCAGGCGACAGGGTCCTGACAATGAGCAGTTCTTC.